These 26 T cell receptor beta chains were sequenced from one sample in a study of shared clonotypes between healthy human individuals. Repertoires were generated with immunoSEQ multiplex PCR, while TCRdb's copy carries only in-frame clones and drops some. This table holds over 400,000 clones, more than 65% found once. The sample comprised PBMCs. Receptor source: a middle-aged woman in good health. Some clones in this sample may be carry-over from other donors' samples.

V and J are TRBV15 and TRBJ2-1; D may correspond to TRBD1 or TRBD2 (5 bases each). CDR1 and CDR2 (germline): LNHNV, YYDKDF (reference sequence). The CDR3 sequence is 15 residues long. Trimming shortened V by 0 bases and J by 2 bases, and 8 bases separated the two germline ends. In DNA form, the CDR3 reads TGTGCCACCAGCAGAGAAGGGGAGACCTACAATGAGCAGTTCTTC. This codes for CATSREGETYNEQFF.

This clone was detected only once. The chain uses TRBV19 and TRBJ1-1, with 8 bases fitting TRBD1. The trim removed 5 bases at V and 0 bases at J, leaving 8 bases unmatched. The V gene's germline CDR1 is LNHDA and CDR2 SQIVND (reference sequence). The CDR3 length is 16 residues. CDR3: CASSLDRASLNTEAFF. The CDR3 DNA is TGTGCCAGTAGTCTGGACAGGGCATCCTTGAACACTGAAGCTTTCTTT.

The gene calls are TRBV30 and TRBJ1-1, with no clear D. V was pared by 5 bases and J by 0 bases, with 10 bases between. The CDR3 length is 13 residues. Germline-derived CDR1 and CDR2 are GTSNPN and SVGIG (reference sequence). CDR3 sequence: CAWGGEVNTEAFF. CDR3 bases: TGTGCCTGGGGAGGAGAGGTGAACACTGAAGCTTTCTTT.

The CDR3 loop reads CASSLLDEQFF. CDR3 DNA: TGTGCCAGCAGCTTATTGGATGAGCAGTTCTTC. The chain employs TRBV7-2 and TRBJ2-1; unclear D gene. Trimming removed 2 bases at V and 8 bases at J, with 4 bases between. CDR1 is SGHTA and CDR2 is FQGNSA in the germline V gene. The CDR3 spans 11 residues.

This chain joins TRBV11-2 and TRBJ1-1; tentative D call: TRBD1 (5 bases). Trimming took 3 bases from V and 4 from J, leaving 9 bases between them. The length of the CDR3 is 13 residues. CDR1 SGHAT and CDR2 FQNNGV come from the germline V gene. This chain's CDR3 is CASSFGGVTEAFF. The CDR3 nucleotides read TGTGCCAGCAGCTTCGGGGGGGTCACTGAAGCTTTCTTT.

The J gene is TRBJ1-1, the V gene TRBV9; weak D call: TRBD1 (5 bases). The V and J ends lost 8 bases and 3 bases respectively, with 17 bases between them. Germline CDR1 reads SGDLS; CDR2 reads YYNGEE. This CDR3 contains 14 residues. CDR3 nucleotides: TGTGCCAGTCGACACGGCCAGGGTGACACTGAAGCTTTCTTT. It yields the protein CASRHGQGDTEAFF.

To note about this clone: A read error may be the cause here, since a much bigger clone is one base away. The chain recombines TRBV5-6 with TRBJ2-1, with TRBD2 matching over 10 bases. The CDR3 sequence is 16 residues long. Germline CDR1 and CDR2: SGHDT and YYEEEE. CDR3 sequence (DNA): TGTGCCAGCAGCTCGGGACTAGCGCGTTCCTGCAATGAGCAGTTCTTC. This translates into CASSSGLARSCNEQFF.

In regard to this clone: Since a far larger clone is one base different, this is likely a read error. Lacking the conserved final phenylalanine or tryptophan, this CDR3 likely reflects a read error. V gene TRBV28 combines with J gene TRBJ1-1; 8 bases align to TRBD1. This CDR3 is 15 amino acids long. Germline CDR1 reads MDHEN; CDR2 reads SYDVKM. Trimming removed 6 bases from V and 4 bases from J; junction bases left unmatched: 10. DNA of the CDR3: TGTGCCAGCAGCCCCGGGACAGGACACTCCACTGAAGCTTTCCTT. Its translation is CASSPGTGHSTEAFL.

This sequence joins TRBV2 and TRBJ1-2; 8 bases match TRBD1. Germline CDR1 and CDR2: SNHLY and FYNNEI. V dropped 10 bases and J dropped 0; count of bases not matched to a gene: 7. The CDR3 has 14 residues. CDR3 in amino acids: CATDRDRTNYGYTF. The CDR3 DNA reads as TGTGCCACCGACCGGGACAGGACTAACTATGGCTACACCTTC.

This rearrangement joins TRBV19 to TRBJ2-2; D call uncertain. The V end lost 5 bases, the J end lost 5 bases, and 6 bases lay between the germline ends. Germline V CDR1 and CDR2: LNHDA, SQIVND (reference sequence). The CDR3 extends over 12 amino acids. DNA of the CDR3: TGTGCCAGTAGTTTCCGTACCGGGGAGCTGTTTTTT. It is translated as CASSFRTGELFF.

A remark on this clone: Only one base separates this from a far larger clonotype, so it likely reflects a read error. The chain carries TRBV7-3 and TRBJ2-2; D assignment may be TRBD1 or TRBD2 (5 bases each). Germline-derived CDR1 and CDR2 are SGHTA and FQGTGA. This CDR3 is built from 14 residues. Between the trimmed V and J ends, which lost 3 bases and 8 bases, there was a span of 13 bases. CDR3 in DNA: TGTGCCAGCAGCTTCATGGCAGGGACGGGGGAGCTGTTTTTT. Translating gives CASSFMAGTGELFF.

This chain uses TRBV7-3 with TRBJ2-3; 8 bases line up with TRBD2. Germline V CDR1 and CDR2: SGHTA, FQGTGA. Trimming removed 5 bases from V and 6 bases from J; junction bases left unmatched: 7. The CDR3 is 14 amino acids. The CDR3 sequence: CASSPNSGADTQYF. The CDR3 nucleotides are TGTGCCAGCAGCCCTAATAGCGGGGCGGATACGCAGTATTTT.

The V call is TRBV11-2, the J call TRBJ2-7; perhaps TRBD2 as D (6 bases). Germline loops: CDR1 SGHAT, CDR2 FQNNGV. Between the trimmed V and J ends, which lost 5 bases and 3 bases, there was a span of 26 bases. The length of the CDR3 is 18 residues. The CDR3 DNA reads TGTGCCAGCAGCGTAGCGGTGCGTCGCCCGATCGGGTTCTACGAGCAGTACTTC. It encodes CASSVAVRRPIGFYEQYF.

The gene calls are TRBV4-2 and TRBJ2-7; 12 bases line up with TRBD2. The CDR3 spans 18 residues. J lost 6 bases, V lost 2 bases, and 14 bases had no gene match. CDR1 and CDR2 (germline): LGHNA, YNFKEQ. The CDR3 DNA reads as TGTGCCAGCAGCCAACAACAGACTAGCGGGGGCAGGGGGTCCGAGCAGTACTTC. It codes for CASSQQQTSGGRGSEQYF.

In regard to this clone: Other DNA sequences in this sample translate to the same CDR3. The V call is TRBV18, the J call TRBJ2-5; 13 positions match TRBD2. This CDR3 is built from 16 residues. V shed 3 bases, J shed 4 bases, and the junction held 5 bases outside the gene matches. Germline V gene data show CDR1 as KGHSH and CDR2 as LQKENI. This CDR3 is CASSPRTSGSAETQYF. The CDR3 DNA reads TGTGCCAGCTCACCTCGGACTAGCGGGAGTGCAGAGACCCAGTACTTC.

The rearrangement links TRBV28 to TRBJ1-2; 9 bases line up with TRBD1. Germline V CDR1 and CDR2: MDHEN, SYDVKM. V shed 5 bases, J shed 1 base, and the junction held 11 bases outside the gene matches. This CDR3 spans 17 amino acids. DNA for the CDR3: TGTGCCAGCAGTAAAACAGGGGGCGCTAGTAATAACTATGGCTACACCTTC. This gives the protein CASSKTGGASNNYGYTF.

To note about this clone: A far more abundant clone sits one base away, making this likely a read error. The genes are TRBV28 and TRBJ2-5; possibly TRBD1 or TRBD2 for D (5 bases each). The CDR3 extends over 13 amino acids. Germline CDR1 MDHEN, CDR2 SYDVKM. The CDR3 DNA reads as TGTGCCAGCGGACTCGGCGGACAAGATACCCAGTACTTC. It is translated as CASGLGGQDTQYF.

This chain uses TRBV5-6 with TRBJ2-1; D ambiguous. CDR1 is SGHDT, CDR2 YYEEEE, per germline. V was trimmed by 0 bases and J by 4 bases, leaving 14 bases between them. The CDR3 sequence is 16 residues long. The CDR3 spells CASSLGGQYGYNEQFF. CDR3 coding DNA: TGTGCCAGCAGCTTGGGAGGTCAATACGGTTACAATGAGCAGTTCTTC.

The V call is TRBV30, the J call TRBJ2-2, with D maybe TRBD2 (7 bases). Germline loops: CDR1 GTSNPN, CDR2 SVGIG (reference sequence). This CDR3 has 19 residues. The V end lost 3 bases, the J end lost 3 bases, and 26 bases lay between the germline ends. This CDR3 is CAWRDTLLGGARHTGELFF. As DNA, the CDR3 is TGTGCCTGGAGGGACACCCTTTTGGGGGGGGCGCGTCACACCGGGGAGCTGTTTTTT.

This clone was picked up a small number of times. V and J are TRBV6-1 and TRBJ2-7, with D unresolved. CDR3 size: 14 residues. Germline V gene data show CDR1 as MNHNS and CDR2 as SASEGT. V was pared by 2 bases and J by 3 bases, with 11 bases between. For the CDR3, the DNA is TGTGCCAGCAGTGAAAACGCAGGTTACTACGAGCAGTACTTC. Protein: CASSENAGYYEQYF.

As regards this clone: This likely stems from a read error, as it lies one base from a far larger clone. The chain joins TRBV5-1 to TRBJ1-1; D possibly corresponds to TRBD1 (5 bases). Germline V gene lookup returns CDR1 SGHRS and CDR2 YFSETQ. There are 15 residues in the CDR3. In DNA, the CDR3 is TGCTCCAGCAGCTTTTGGGCGACAGAGAACACTGAAGCTTTCTTT. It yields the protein CSSSFWATENTEAFF.

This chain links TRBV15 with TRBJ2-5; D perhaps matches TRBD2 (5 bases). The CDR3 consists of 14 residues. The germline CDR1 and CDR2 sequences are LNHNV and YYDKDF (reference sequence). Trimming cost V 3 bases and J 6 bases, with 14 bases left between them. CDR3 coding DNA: TGTGCCACCAGCAGTCCCACTAGTTGGCAGACCCAGTACTTC. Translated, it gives CATSSPTSWQTQYF. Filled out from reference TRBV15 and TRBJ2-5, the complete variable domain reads DAMVIQNPRYQVTQFGKPVTLSCSQTLNHNVMYWYQQKSSQAPKLLFHYYDKDFNNEADTPDNFQSRRPNTSFCFLDIRSPGLGDTAMYLCATSSPTSWQTQYFGPGTRLLVL.

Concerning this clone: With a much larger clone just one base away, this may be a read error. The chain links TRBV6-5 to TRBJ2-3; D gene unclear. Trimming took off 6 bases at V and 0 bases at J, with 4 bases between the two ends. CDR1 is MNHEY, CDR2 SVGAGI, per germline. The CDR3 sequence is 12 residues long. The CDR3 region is CASRPSTDTQYF. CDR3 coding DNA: TGTGCCAGCAGACCTAGCACAGATACGCAGTATTTT.

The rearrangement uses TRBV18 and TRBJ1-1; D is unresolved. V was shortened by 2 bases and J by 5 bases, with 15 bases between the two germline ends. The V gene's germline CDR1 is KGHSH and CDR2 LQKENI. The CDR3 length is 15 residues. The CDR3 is CASSPGVGRTTEAFF. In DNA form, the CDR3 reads TGTGCCAGCTCACCAGGGGTAGGACGGACTACTGAAGCTTTCTTT.

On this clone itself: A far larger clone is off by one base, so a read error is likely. Written as DNA, the CDR3 is TGTGTCAGCAGCCTAAGGGGGGCGGGGTCGACCTACGAGCAGTACTTC. As protein: CVSSLRGAGSTYEQYF. The chain combines TRBV7-8 with TRBJ2-7; the D gene could be TRBD1 or TRBD2 (6 bases each). The CDR3 is 16 amino acids. Per the germline V gene, CDR1 is SGHVS and CDR2 is FQNEAQ.

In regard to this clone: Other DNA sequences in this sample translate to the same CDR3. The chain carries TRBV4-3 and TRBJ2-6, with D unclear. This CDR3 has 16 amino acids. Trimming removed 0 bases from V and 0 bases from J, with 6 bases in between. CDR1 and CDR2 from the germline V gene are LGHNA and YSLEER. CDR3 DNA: TGCGCCAGCAGCCAAGACCTTGGCTCTGGGGCCAACGTCCTGACTTTC. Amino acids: CASSQDLGSGANVLTF.